This TCR beta chain was observed in a study of T-cell reconstitution after alpha-beta-depleted transplantation in children. In germline, CDR1 is SNHLY, CDR2 FYNNEI. The CDR3 extends over 14 amino acids. The ends lost 4 bases at V and 6 bases at J; junction bases unmatched: 3. This clonotype was recorded a few times. Unique molecular identifiers were used to barcode this TCRbeta library. TCRdb re-derived calls from the PCR reads in MiXCR, one entry per CDR3 protein. The sample holds approximately 590,000 distinct CDR3 sequences; 8% to 11% are singletons and the top ten take about 4%. The source of this sequence is a human donor who donated a stem cell graft to a child with acute myeloid leukemia. Sequencing used PBMCs from the stem cell graft donor, obtained from the stem cell graft. The chain is built from TRBV2 and TRBJ2-3; 11 bases map to TRBD2. For the CDR3, the DNA is TGTGCCAGCAGTGGGGCTAGCGGGAGGGATACGCAGTATTTT. Amino acids: CASSGASGRDTQYF.